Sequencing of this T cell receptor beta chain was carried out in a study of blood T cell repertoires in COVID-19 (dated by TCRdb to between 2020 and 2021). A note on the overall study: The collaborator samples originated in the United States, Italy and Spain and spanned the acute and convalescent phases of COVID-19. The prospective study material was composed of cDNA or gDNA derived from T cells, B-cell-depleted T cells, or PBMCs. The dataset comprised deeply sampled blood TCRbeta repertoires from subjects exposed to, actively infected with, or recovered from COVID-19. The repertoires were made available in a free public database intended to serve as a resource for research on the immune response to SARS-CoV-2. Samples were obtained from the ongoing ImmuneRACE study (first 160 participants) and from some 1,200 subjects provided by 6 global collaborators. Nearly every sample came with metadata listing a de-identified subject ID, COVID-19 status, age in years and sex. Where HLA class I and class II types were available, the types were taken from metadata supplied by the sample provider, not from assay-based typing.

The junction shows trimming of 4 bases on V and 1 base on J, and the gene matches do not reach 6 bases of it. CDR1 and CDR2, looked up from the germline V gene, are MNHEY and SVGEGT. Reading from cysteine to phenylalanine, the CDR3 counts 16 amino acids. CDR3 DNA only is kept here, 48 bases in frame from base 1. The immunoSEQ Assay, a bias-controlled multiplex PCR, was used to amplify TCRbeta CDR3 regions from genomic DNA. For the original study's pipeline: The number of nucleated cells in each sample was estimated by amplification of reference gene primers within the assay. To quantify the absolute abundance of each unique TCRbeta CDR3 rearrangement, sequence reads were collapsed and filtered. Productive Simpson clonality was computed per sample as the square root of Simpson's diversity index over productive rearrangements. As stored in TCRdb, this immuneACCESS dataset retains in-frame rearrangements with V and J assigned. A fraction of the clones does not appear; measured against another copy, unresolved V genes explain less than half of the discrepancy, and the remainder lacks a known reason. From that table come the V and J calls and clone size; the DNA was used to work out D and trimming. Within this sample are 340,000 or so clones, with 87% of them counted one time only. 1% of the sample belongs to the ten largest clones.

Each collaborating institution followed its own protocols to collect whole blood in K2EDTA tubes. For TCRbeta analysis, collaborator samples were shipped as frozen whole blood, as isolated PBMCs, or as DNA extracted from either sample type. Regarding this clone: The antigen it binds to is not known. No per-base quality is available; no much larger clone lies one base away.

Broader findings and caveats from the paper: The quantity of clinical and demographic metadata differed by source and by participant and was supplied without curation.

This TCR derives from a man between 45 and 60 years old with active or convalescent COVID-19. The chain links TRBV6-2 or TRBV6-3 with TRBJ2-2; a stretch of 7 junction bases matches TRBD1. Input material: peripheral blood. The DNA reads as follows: TGTGCCAGCAGTTCAGGGACAGAGGAGAACACCGGGGAGCTGTTTTTT. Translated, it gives CASSSGTEENTGELFF.